This T cell receptor beta chain was sequenced for a study of T cell responses to AZD1222 COVID-19 vaccine. A word on this clone: Its matching antigen is unknown.

V was pared by 2 bases and J by 7 bases, with 17 bases between. Germline V CDR1 and CDR2: GTSNPN, SVGIG (reference sequence). This CDR3 has 14 residues. The protocol was immunoSEQ multiplex PCR, while the TCRdb copy is restricted to in-frame clones and leaves out a portion. The sample has 95,000 to 100,000 clones; about nine tenths are singletons. Study-wide results and caveats: The donor group comprised mostly white British people and more females; the analysis possibly underestimated clonal diversity. Two AZD1222 doses significantly raised spike-specific TCR breadth and depth over controls. CD4 TCRs linked to vaccination spanned spike, dominating at 160-218 and 743-854.

This specimen was peripheral blood, taken 28 days after the second AZD1222 dose. The receptor was isolated from an adult who received the AZD1222 COVID-19 vaccine. The V gene is TRBV30, the J gene TRBJ2-5; tentatively, D is TRBD1 (6 bases). CDR3 protein: CAWSPGAPLGTQYF. In nucleotides, the CDR3 is TGTGCCTGGAGTCCAGGGGCCCCACTTGGGACCCAGTACTTC.